This TCR beta chain was captured in a study of blood T cells in healthy people across ages. CDR3 length: 17 amino acids. Using a J-beta primer mix together with a sample-barcoded 5' primer, a second PCR was run for roughly 7 to 11 cycles. MiXCR, applied by TCRdb to the 5' RACE reads, yields one record per CDR3 protein. Among about 1,400,000 distinct CDR3 sequences listed, 45% to 70% were seen once. Worth noting for this clonotype: The antigen is unknown.

Isolation of PBMCs gave at least 7 million cells per sample. Study-level points and caveats: Donor CMV status was unknown, possibly confounding expanded clonotype changes. It was the long-lived donors that had more naive CD4+ cells and higher diversity than aged donors.

The receptor was derived from a man between 18 and 35 years old in good health. The specimen sequenced was blood. This chain connects TRBV21-1 to TRBJ1-2; TRBD1, the D gene given by the table, was not confirmed from the DNA. TRBV21-1 is deemed a pseudogene. The CDR3 DNA is TGTGCCAGCAGCAAAGACTGCCAGGACAGGGGAAAAAATGGCTACACCTTC. Translation gives CASSKDCQDRGKNGYTF.